Presented here are 21 T cell receptor beta chains from one specimen sequenced in a study of T cell changes during pregnancy in multiple sclerosis. TCRdb's copy holds only in-frame clones and misses some; the assay was immunoSEQ multiplex PCR. The sample shows over 90,000 clones, about 90% of them seen only once. Sample: peripheral blood, taken after pregnancy. All receptors come from a female donor with multiple sclerosis, enrolled in a pregnancy study.

V and J are TRBV12-5 and TRBJ2-3, with 10 nucleotides matching TRBD2. Germline CDR1 LGHNT, CDR2 FRNRAP. V shed 5 bases, J shed 6 bases, and the junction held 5 bases outside the gene matches. The CDR3 spans 14 residues. In nucleotides, the CDR3 is TGTGCTAGTGGTCCCCGAGCGGGGGGGGATACGCAGTATTTT. It yields the protein CASGPRAGGDTQYF. Full variable domain (remainder filled in from reference TRBV12-5 and TRBJ2-3): DARVTQTPRHKVTEMGQEVTMRCQPILGHNTVFWYRQTMMQGLELLAYFRNRAPLDDSGMPKDRFSAEMPDATLATLKIQPSEPRDSAVYFCASGPRAGGDTQYFGPGTRLTVL.

This rearrangement joins TRBV11-2 to TRBJ2-5; D remains unclear. The CDR3 contains 13 residues. Per the germline V gene, CDR1 is SGHAT and CDR2 is FQNNGV. V was pared by 2 bases and J by 7 bases, with 11 bases between. CDR3 DNA sequence: TGTGCCAGCAGCTTAATGCTCTCCGGGACCCAGTACTTC. Its protein product is CASSLMLSGTQYF.

This sequence joins TRBV5-8 and TRBJ1-5; 9 bases line up with TRBD1. CDR3 length: 15 amino acids. V trimming: 4 bases; J trimming: 3 bases; junction bases outside the gene matches: 5. CDR1 is SGHTS, CDR2 YDEGEE, per germline. CDR3 loop: CASSGGDRDNQPQHF. In nucleotides, the CDR3 is TGTGCCAGCAGCGGGGGGGACAGGGACAATCAGCCCCAGCATTTT.

This clone has a handful of counts. The chain recombines TRBV7-3 with TRBJ1-6; a possible D gene is TRBD1 (6 bases). V was clipped by 5 bases and J by 7 bases, with 12 bases between them. Germline V gives CDR1 SGHTA, CDR2 FQGTGA. The CDR3 runs 14 residues. CDR3 amino acids: CASSTGQPNSPLHF. The CDR3 DNA reads TGTGCCAGCAGCACCGGACAGCCCAATTCACCCCTCCACTTT.

This chain connects TRBV12-5 to TRBJ1-1; 9 bases align to TRBD1. J was trimmed by 3 bases and V by 4 bases; bases with no gene match: 6. Germline CDR1 LGHNT, CDR2 FRNRAP. The CDR3 is made up of 15 amino acids. In DNA, the CDR3 is TGTGCTAGTGGTTCGGGACAGGGAGGGTACACTGAAGCTTTCTTT. It encodes CASGSGQGGYTEAFF.

V and J are TRBV6-1 and TRBJ2-7; 9 bases align to TRBD1. This CDR3 region has 14 residues. Germline assignment: CDR1 MNHNS and CDR2 SASEGT. The ends lost 6 bases at V and 3 bases at J; junction bases unmatched: 6. The CDR3 region is CASSTGTGLYEQYF. CDR3 nucleotides: TGTGCCAGCAGCACCGGGACAGGGCTCTACGAGCAGTACTTC.

The chain employs TRBV5-1 and TRBJ2-1; D unclear. V lost 1 base and J 5 bases, leaving 13 bases between the germline ends. The CDR3 has 15 residues. Germline loops: CDR1 SGHRS, CDR2 YFSETQ. The CDR3 loop is CASSLIPGLDNEQFF. The CDR3 coding sequence is TGCGCCAGCAGCTTGATCCCAGGCCTGGACAATGAGCAGTTCTTC.

J is TRBJ1-2 and V is TRBV15; TRBD1 aligns across 7 bases. The CDR3 totals 16 residues. CDR1 and CDR2 (germline): LNHNV, YYDKDF (reference sequence). Losses at the gene ends were 8 bases for V and 8 bases for J; bases not matched to a gene: 20. This CDR3 is CATLGIGGAGNGGYTF. The CDR3 bases are TGTGCCACCCTTGGGATAGGGGGCGCAGGAAACGGGGGCTACACCTTC.

This clone has at least ten counts. V and J are TRBV5-4 and TRBJ2-7; 7 positions agree with TRBD2. Germline loops: CDR1 SGHNT, CDR2 YYREEE (reference sequence). This CDR3 has 13 amino acids. The junction had 4 bases not matched to a gene; V was cut back by 2 bases and J by 5 bases. The CDR3 sequence is CASSLRAGDEQYF. The DNA for the CDR3 is TGTGCCAGCAGCTTACGGGCGGGAGACGAGCAGTACTTC.

The chain joins TRBV6-5 to TRBJ2-1, with 11 bases that match TRBD1. Germline V gene sequence: CDR1 MNHEY, CDR2 SVGAGI. V lost 5 bases, J lost 4 bases, and 1 base stayed unmatched. CDR3 length: 14 amino acids. The chain's CDR3 is CASSRDRGYNEQFF. CDR3 nucleotides: TGTGCCAGCAGTAGGGACAGGGGGTACAATGAGCAGTTCTTC.

This chain joins TRBV7-6 and TRBJ2-7, with D perhaps TRBD1 (6 bases). This CDR3 spans 14 amino acids. Germline assignment: CDR1 SGHVS and CDR2 FNYEAQ. V was cut by 4 bases and J by 3 bases, with 13 bases left in between. Here the CDR3 reads CASSSAGEGYEQYF. The CDR3 nucleotides are TGTGCCAGCAGCTCAGCAGGGGAAGGCTACGAGCAGTACTTC.

This chain uses TRBV6-1 with TRBJ1-2; possibly TRBD1 for D (5 bases). CDR1 and CDR2 from the germline V gene are MNHNS and SASEGT. Trimming left V 8 bases short and J 8 bases short, with 21 bases between. The CDR3 runs to 14 residues. The CDR3 nucleotides are TGTGCCAGCGTTCATCGGGACGTCGCGGGAGGCTACACCTTC. Encoded protein: CASVHRDVAGGYTF.

This sequence joins TRBV28 and TRBJ2-1; D remains unclear. This CDR3 is 11 amino acids long. CDR1 is MDHEN, CDR2 SYDVKM, per germline. V lost 2 bases, J lost 8 bases, and 4 bases lay in between. For the CDR3, the DNA is TGTGCCAGCAGTTTAGAGGATGAGCAGTTCTTC. Translating it yields CASSLEDEQFF.

The V call is TRBV10-2, the J call TRBJ2-3; TRBD2 agrees at 11 bases. Germline CDR1 WSHSY, CDR2 SAAADI. The CDR3 totals 15 residues. V shed 5 bases, J shed 0 bases, and the junction held 1 base outside the gene matches. CDR3 residues: CASSWTSGSTDTQYF. The CDR3 coding sequence is TGCGCCAGCAGTTGGACTAGCGGGAGCACAGATACGCAGTATTTT.

The rearrangement uses TRBV5-5 and TRBJ1-4; D unresolved. Germline values: CDR1 SGHKS, CDR2 YYEKEE (reference sequence). The CDR3 loop spans 13 amino acids. Trimming cost V 4 bases and J 7 bases, with 11 bases left between them. Here the CDR3 DNA reads TGTGCCAGCAGCCAACGACCAGGTGAAAAACTGTTTTTT. This translates into CASSQRPGEKLFF.

The V and J genes are TRBV14 and TRBJ2-6; D gene uncertain. Per the germline V gene, CDR1 is SGHDN and CDR2 is FVKESK. V gave up 1 base and J gave up 0 bases, with 4 bases separating them. The CDR3 is made up of 15 amino acids. This chain's CDR3 is CASSQASSGANVLTF. The CDR3 nucleotides are TGTGCCAGCAGCCAAGCCAGCTCTGGGGCCAACGTCCTGACTTTC.

The chain links TRBV5-5 to TRBJ1-1, with D possibly TRBD1 on 6 matching bases. Trimming stripped 7 bases from V and 2 bases from J, with 15 bases between. Germline V gene sequence: CDR1 SGHKS, CDR2 YYEKEE (reference sequence). The CDR3 spans 14 residues. The CDR3 sequence: CASYSTGTNTEAFF. The CDR3 DNA follows: TGTGCCAGCTATTCGACAGGCACAAACACTGAAGCTTTCTTT.

The chain combines TRBV13 with TRBJ2-3, with 7 bases aligning to TRBD1. CDR1 is PRHDT, CDR2 FYEKMQ, per germline (reference sequence). V lost 0 bases, J lost 2 bases, and 2 bases stayed unmatched. The CDR3 spans 15 residues. The chain's CDR3 is CASSLGGGPTDTQYF. DNA for the CDR3: TGTGCCAGCAGCTTAGGAGGGGGCCCCACAGATACGCAGTATTTT.

V and J are TRBV6-5 and TRBJ1-1, with D perhaps matching TRBD1 (6 bases). CDR1 is MNHEY and CDR2 is SVGAGI in the germline V gene. Deletions cut 6 bases from V and 1 base from J, with 12 bases between. This CDR3 is built from 14 residues. CDR3 residues: CASRGRGGNTEAFF. In DNA, the CDR3 is TGTGCCAGCAGGGGGAGGGGGGGGAACACTGAAGCTTTCTTT.

V usage is TRBV7-2 and J usage is TRBJ1-2, with D maybe TRBD1 (5 bases). V was trimmed by 5 bases and J by 2 bases, leaving 9 bases between them. This CDR3 region has 13 residues. Germline CDR1 is SGHTA and CDR2 is FQGNSA. As DNA, the CDR3 is TGTGCCAGCAGCCGGGACTGGAACTATGGCTACACCTTC. Encoded protein: CASSRDWNYGYTF.

This clone was counted a few times. Additional DNA sequences in this sample encode the identical CDR3. V gene TRBV19 combines with J gene TRBJ1-5; no clear D. The CDR3 runs 13 residues. Germline V gene data show CDR1 as LNHDA and CDR2 as SQIVND (reference sequence). V was pared by 3 bases and J by 2 bases, with 5 bases between. This CDR3 reads CASSIGGNQPQHF. CDR3 nucleotide sequence: TGTGCCAGTAGTATTGGAGGCAATCAGCCCCAGCATTTT. The entire variable domain, with the rest obtained from reference TRBV19 and TRBJ1-5, is as follows: DGGITQSPKYLFRKEGQNVTLSCEQNLNHDAMYWYRQDPGQGLRLIYYSQIVNDFQKGDIAEGYSVSREKKESFPLTVTSAQKNPTAFYLCASSIGGNQPQHFGDGTRLSIL.